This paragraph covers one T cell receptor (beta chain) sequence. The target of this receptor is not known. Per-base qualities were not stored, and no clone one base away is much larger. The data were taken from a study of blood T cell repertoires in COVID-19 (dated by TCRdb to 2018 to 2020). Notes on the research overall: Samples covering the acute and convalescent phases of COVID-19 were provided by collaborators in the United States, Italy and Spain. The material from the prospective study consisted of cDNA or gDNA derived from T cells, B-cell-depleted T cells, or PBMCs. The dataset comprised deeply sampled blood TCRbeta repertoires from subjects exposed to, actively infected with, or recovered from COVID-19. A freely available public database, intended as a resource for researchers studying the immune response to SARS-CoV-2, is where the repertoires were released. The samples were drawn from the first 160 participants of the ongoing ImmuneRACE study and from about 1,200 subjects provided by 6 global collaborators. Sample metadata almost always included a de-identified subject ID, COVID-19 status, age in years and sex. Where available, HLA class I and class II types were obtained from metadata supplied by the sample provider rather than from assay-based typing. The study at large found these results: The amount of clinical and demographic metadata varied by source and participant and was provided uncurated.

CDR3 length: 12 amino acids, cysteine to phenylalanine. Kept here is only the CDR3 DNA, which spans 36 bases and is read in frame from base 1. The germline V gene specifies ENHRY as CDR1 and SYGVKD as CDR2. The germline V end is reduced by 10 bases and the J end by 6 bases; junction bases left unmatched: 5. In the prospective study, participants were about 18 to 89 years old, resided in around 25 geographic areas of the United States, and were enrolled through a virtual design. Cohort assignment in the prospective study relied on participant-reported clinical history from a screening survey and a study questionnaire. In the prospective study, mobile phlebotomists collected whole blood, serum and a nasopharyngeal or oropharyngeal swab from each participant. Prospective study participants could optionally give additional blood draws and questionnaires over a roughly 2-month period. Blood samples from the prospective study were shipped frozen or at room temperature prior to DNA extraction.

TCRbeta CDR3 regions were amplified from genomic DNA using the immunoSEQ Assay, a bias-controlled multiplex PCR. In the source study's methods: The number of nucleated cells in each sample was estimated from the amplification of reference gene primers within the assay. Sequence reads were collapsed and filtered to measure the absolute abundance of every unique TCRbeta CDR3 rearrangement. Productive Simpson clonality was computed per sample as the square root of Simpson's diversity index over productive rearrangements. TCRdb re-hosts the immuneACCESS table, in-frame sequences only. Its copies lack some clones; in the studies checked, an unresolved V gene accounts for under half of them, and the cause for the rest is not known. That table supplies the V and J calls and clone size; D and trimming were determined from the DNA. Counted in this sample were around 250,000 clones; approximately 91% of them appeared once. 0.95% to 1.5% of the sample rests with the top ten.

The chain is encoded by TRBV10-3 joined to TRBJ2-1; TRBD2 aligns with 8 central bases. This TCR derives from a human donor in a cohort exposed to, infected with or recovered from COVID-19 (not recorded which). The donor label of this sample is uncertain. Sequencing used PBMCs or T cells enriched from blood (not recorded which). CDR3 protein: CASGGHPNEQFF. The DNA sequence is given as TGTGCCAGCGGGGGGCATCCCAATGAGCAGTTCTTC.